These 22 T cell receptor beta chains came from one sample sequenced in a study of vaccination and CD4 T cells after COVID-19. The Oncomine TCR Beta short-read assay was applied to DNA of cultured CD4+ T cells. One entry per CDR3 protein, called by TCRdb with MiXCR from the PCR reads. The table includes fewer than 20,000 distinct CDR3 sequences, about 61% detected once. The treatment: approximately 11-day PBMC culture with coronavirus spike peptide pools or control peptides (ViraFEST assay). For these TCRs, the target antigens are not known. Sample: CD4+ T cells from blood, cultured in vitro. These TCRs come from a human donor who had recovered from COVID-19.

This clonotype was seen more than once but under ten times. In DNA form, the CDR3 reads TGTGCCAGCAGCTTAGTAGGAGGCTCCTACGAGCAGTACTTC. Amino acids: CASSLVGGSYEQYF. The chain joins TRBV7-2 to TRBJ2-7; a possible D gene is TRBD2 (5 bases). The CDR3 extends over 14 amino acids. V was pared by 1 base and J by 0 bases, with 7 bases between. Germline values: CDR1 SGHTA, CDR2 FQGNSA. The full variable domain, rest sourced from reference TRBV7-2 and TRBJ2-7, is GAGVSQSPSNKVTEKGKDVELRCDPISGHTALYWYRQSLGQGLEFLIYFQGNSAPDKSGLPSDRFSAERTGGSVSTLTIQRTQQEDSAVYLCASSLVGGSYEQYFGPGTRLTVT.

CDR3 amino acids: CASSWQGDYGYTF. The CDR3 region has the DNA TGTGCCAGCAGCTGGCAGGGAGACTATGGCTACACCTTC. The genes are TRBV7-9 and TRBJ1-2, with TRBD1 as a possible D gene (5 bases). The CDR3 contains 13 residues. CDR1 is SEHNR, CDR2 FQNEAQ, per germline (reference sequence). Trimming pared 4 bases from V and 3 bases from J, leaving 9 bases between.

The rearrangement uses TRBV6-5 and TRBJ1-1; D gene uncertain. The CDR3 is 16 amino acids. Germline CDR1 is MNHEY and CDR2 is SVGAGI. V was shortened by 0 bases and J by 8 bases, with 19 bases between the two germline ends. The CDR3 coding sequence is TGTGCCAGCAGTTACTCGAGCGGCGCCGCGGGCGGAGAAGCTTTCTTT. Its translation is CASSYSSGAAGGEAFF.

The genes are TRBV5-1 and TRBJ2-5; the D gene is possibly TRBD2 (5 bases). The germline CDR1 and CDR2 sequences are SGHRS and YFSETQ. V lost 0 bases and J 6 bases, leaving 12 bases between the germline ends. The CDR3 totals 14 residues. The CDR3: CASSLGASRQTQYF. The CDR3 nucleotides read TGCGCCAGCAGCTTGGGGGCTAGCAGGCAGACCCAGTACTTC. Supplemented by reference TRBV5-1 and TRBJ2-5, the full variable domain reads KAGVTQTPRYLIKTRGQQVTLSCSPISGHRSVSWYQQTPGQGLQFLFEYFSETQRNKGNFPGRFSGRQFSNSRSEMNVSTLELGDSALYLCASSLGASRQTQYFGPGTRLLVL.

The rearrangement uses TRBV7-9 and TRBJ1-1; D unclear. Germline V gene lookup returns CDR1 SEHNR and CDR2 FQNEAQ (reference sequence). The ends were cut back, 1 base at V and 4 bases at J, with 10 bases in the middle. The CDR3 totals 14 residues. CDR3: CASSLGGRATEAFF. CDR3 DNA sequence: TGTGCCAGCAGCTTAGGAGGGAGGGCCACTGAAGCTTTCTTT.

The V and J genes are TRBV6-1 and TRBJ1-3; 9 bases align to TRBD1. The J segment lost 7 bases and the V segment lost 6 bases, leaving 4 bases of the junction unmatched. In germline, CDR1 is MNHNS, CDR2 SASEGT. The CDR3 length is 13 residues. The CDR3 loop is CASRRTGENTIYF. CDR3 bases: TGTGCCAGCAGACGGACAGGGGAGAACACCATATATTTT.

There are a few counts of this clonotype. The rearrangement joins TRBV10-3 to TRBJ1-5; tentatively, D is TRBD1 (6 bases). The CDR3 is 16 amino acids. The germline V gene has CDR1 ENHRY and CDR2 SYGVKD. The ends were cut back, 3 bases at V and 2 bases at J, with 14 bases in the middle. CDR3 in amino acids: CAISDTRGAGNQPQHF. CDR3 in DNA: TGTGCCATCAGTGATACCCGGGGGGCCGGCAATCAGCCCCAGCATTTT.

The chain uses TRBV7-8 and TRBJ1-2; possible D gene TRBD1, 6 bases. Trimming stripped 5 bases from V and 5 bases from J, with 18 bases between. Germline-derived CDR1 and CDR2 are SGHVS and FQNEAQ. CDR3 length equals 15 residues. CDR3 DNA: TGTGCCAGCAGCCAGACGAGGGACATCCTATATGGCTACACCTTC. Amino acids: CASSQTRDILYGYTF. The entire variable domain, with the rest obtained from reference TRBV7-8 and TRBJ1-2, is as follows: GAGVSQSPRYKVAKRGQDVALRCDPISGHVSLFWYQQALGQGPEFLTYFQNEAQLDKSGLPSDRFFAERPEGSVSTLKIQRTQQEDSAVYLCASSQTRDILYGYTFGSGTRLTVV.

This clonotype was recorded once. The chain carries TRBV2 and TRBJ2-7, with a weak D call TRBD1 (6 bases). This CDR3 has 14 amino acids. CDR1 is SNHLY, CDR2 FYNNEI, per germline. Trimming pared 6 bases from V and 5 bases from J, leaving 17 bases between. The CDR3 DNA follows: TGTGCCAGCAGAGCCGGGACACAGGCCCACGAGCAGTACTTC. This sequence encodes CASRAGTQAHEQYF.

The chain is built from TRBV5-1 and TRBJ1-6; D gene unclear. V lost 0 bases, J lost 9 bases, and 13 bases lay in between. The CDR3 covers 15 residues. Germline lookup yields CDR1 SGHRS and CDR2 YFSETQ. The CDR3 protein is CASSLDGSPGSPLHF. The CDR3 bases are TGCGCCAGCAGCTTGGACGGGTCCCCGGGTTCACCCCTCCACTTT. Full variable domain (outside the CDR3, taken from reference TRBV5-1 and TRBJ1-6): KAGVTQTPRYLIKTRGQQVTLSCSPISGHRSVSWYQQTPGQGLQFLFEYFSETQRNKGNFPGRFSGRQFSNSRSEMNVSTLELGDSALYLCASSLDGSPGSPLHFGNGTRLTVT.

The chain's CDR3 is CASSTYVGTQQYF. CDR3 DNA: TGTGCCAGCAGTACGTATGTGGGGACCCAACAGTATTTT. J is TRBJ2-3 and V is TRBV27; D assignment may be TRBD1 or TRBD2 (5 bases each). The CDR3 runs 13 residues. CDR1 MNHEY and CDR2 SMNVEV come from the germline V gene (reference sequence). V shed 5 bases and J shed 12 bases, with 18 bases lying between them.

The chain joins TRBV15 to TRBJ1-5; D is unclear. Per germline, CDR1 LNHNV and CDR2 YYDKDF (reference sequence). Trimming stripped 0 bases from V and 9 bases from J, with 18 bases between. The CDR3 totals 16 residues. CDR3 sequence: CATSRDLAAPTWPQHF. Here the CDR3 DNA reads TGTGCCACCAGCAGAGATCTGGCGGCCCCCACTTGGCCCCAGCATTTT. The full variable domain, rest sourced from reference TRBV15 and TRBJ1-5, is DAMVIQNPRYQVTQFGKPVTLSCSQTLNHNVMYWYQQKSSQAPKLLFHYYDKDFNNEADTPDNFQSRRPNTSFCFLDIRSPGLGDTAMYLCATSRDLAAPTWPQHFGDGTRLSIL.

This clonotype occurred once. This rearrangement joins TRBV3-1 to TRBJ1-5; no firm D call. Germline CDR1 LGHDT, CDR2 YNNKEL (reference sequence). Deletions cut 2 bases from V and 7 bases from J, with 15 bases between. This CDR3 contains 15 residues. The CDR3 coding sequence is TGTGCCAGCAGCCAAAACGTACAAGTGGGGCAGCCCCAGCATTTT. This sequence encodes CASSQNVQVGQPQHF.

This chain connects TRBV20-1 to TRBJ1-1; maybe TRBD1 (6 bases). V was shortened by 2 bases and J by 5 bases, with 18 bases between the two germline ends. Germline CDR1 and CDR2: DFQATT and SNEGSKA (reference sequence). This CDR3 is built from 15 residues. The CDR3 nucleotides read TGCAGTGCTAGACCTATCGAGGAGAGGGGGACTGAAGCTTTCTTT. Protein: CSARPIEERGTEAFF.

V and J are TRBV6-2 or TRBV6-3 and TRBJ2-7; possibly TRBD1 for D (6 bases). The germline gives CDR1 MNHEY, CDR2 SVGEGT. The CDR3 has 13 amino acids. V shed 3 bases and J shed 3 bases, with 9 bases lying between them. DNA for the CDR3: TGTGCCAGCAGTTATGAGGGGGTCTACGAGCAGTACTTC. The encoded protein is CASSYEGVYEQYF.

This clonotype was counted between two and nine times. The chain joins TRBV6-2 or TRBV6-3 to TRBJ1-5; TRBD1 matches at 9 bases. Germline loops: CDR1 MNHEY, CDR2 SVGEGT. The CDR3 contains 15 residues. V was clipped by 7 bases and J by 6 bases; unmatched bases: 10. The CDR3 loop is CASTPGGQGGQPQHF. DNA of the CDR3: TGTGCCAGCACTCCCGGGGGACAGGGAGGTCAGCCCCAGCATTTT.

The V gene is TRBV19, the J gene TRBJ2-4; D gene unclear. The CDR3 is 14 residues long. The ends were cut back, 2 bases at V and 1 base at J, with 6 bases in the middle. CDR1 and CDR2 from the germline V gene are LNHDA and SQIVND (reference sequence). The CDR3 protein is CASSIRWAKNIQYF. The DNA of the CDR3 is TGTGCCAGTAGTATACGTTGGGCCAAAAACATTCAGTACTTC.

The rearrangement joins TRBV18 to TRBJ2-1; D gene ambiguous. There are 14 residues in the CDR3. The germline V and J ends were trimmed by 6 bases and 7 bases, with 16 bases remaining between them. Per germline, CDR1 KGHSH and CDR2 LQKENI. This chain's CDR3 is CASSPFAAENEQFF. CDR3 coding DNA: TGTGCCAGCTCCCCCTTTGCGGCGGAGAATGAGCAGTTCTTC.

This clonotype was counted between two and nine times. V is TRBV6-1 and J is TRBJ1-3; 8 bases align to TRBD1. There are 15 residues in the CDR3. The V segment lost 4 bases and the J segment 2 bases; nucleotides outside the gene matches: 4. Germline V lookup: CDR1 MNHNS, CDR2 SASEGT. The CDR3 region has the DNA TGTGCCAGCAGTGGGACAGGGCCTCCTGGAAACACCATATATTTT. Its translation is CASSGTGPPGNTIYF.

This clonotype appeared a single time. This rearrangement joins TRBV11-2 to TRBJ2-7; 9 bases align to TRBD2. Germline V gives CDR1 SGHAT, CDR2 FQNNGV. The junction had 14 bases not matched to a gene; V was cut back by 3 bases and J by 5 bases. This CDR3 has 17 residues. The CDR3 spells CASSFAGSGRGTHEQYF. The DNA for the CDR3 is TGTGCCAGCAGCTTTGCCGGTAGCGGGAGAGGTACCCACGAGCAGTACTTC. The full variable domain, completed using reference TRBV11-2 and TRBJ2-7, is EAGVAQSPRYKIIEKRQSVAFWCNPISGHATLYWYQQILGQGPKLLIQFQNNGVVDDSQLPKDRFSAERLKGVDSTLKIQPAKLEDSAVYLCASSFAGSGRGTHEQYFGPGTRLTVT.

The chain joins TRBV21-1 to TRBJ2-7; the table's D call, TRBD1, has no DNA check behind it. TRBV21-1 is a pseudogene locus. The CDR3 is made up of 15 amino acids. CDR3 in amino acids: CASSRRDGTPYEQYF. In nucleotides, the CDR3 is TGTGCCAGCTCCCGTCGAGACGGGACGCCCTACGAGCAGTACTTC.

The chain joins TRBV19 to TRBJ1-2; D is unresolved. The CDR3 sequence is 14 residues long. Germline lookup yields CDR1 LNHDA and CDR2 SQIVND (reference sequence). Trimming removed 7 bases at V and 8 bases at J, with 20 bases between. As DNA, the CDR3 is TGTGCCAGTAAAACAGCCCAGGCGGGCTTCGGCTACACCTTC. It translates to CASKTAQAGFGYTF.